Listed here is a single T cell receptor (beta chain). This sample stems from a study of T cell responses to AZD1222 COVID-19 vaccine. The data were produced by immunoSEQ multiplex PCR, yet TCRdb's version contains in-frame clones alone and is incomplete. The sample carries 120,000 to 150,000 clones, just over 90% recorded once. Trimming pared 4 bases from V and 2 bases from J, leaving 6 bases between. The germline V gene encodes CDR1 MNHEY and CDR2 SVGEGT. This CDR3 comprises 12 residues. The clonotype was recovered from an adult in good health. V is TRBV6-2 or TRBV6-3 and J is TRBJ2-7; D is unresolved. The sample here was peripheral blood, taken on day 0 of MenACWY control vaccination. CDR3 amino acids: CASSSDAYEQYF. The CDR3 DNA is TGTGCCAGCAGTTCGGATGCCTACGAGCAGTACTTC.